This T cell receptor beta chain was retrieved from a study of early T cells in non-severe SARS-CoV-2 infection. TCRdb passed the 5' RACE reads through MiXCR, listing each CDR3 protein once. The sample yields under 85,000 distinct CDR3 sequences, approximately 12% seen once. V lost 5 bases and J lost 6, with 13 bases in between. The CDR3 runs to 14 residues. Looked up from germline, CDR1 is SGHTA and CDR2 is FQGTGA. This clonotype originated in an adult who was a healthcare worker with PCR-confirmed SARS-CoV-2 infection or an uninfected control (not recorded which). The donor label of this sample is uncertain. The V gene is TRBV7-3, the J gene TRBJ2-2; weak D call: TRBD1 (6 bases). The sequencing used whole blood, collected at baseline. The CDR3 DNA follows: TGTGCCAGCAGCCAAGGGGGAGTCCCCGGGGAGCTGTTTTTT. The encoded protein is CASSQGGVPGELFF.